The rows below give T cell receptor beta chains drawn from one sample of a study of beta chain features in type 1 diabetes. Produced via immunoSEQ multiplex PCR; TCRdb's table is partial and in-frame only. The sample contains about 700,000 clones, around 15% of which appear only once. The sample consisted of naive CD4+ T cells from blood. These receptors originate from a young man with type 1 diabetes. The CDR3 runs from the conserved cysteine through the conserved F or W. Each record gives: D gene, V gene, J gene, clone size, CDR3 DNA, CDR3 protein. A D gene is named only where the DNA matches it firmly. Clone size, where shown, is once, few, many, or a class for clones that have expanded.

D gene: -
V gene: TRBV10-3
J gene: TRBJ1-4
clone size: few
CDR3 DNA: TGTGCCTCCAGAAGCGGGGGTGGTAATGAAAAACTGTTTTTT
CDR3 protein: CASRSGGGNEKLFF

D gene: -
V gene: TRBV30
J gene: TRBJ2-4
clone size: few
CDR3 DNA: TGTGCCTGGCTGGTTTCCAGGGGCATTCAGTACTTC
CDR3 protein: CAWLVSRGIQYF

D gene: TRBD1
V gene: TRBV29-1
J gene: TRBJ1-2
clone size: -
CDR3 DNA: TGCAGCGTTGGAAAGGACAGGGGCAGGTTGAACTATGGCTACACCTTC
CDR3 protein: CSVGKDRGRLNYGYTF

D gene: -
V gene: TRBV10-3
J gene: TRBJ2-3
clone size: -
CDR3 DNA: TGTGCCATCAGTGAGAATAGGGTTGACACAGATACGCAGTATTTT
CDR3 protein: CAISENRVDTDTQYF

D gene: TRBD1
V gene: TRBV29-1
J gene: TRBJ1-1
clone size: few
CDR3 DNA: TGCAGCGTGGAGACAGGGGGCAACACTGAAGCTTTCTTT
CDR3 protein: CSVETGGNTEAFF

D gene: TRBD1
V gene: TRBV4-1
J gene: TRBJ1-1
clone size: -
CDR3 DNA: TGCGCCAGCAGCCCGGGACAGGGAGGAAAGACTGAAGCTTTCTTT
CDR3 protein: CASSPGQGGKTEAFF

D gene: TRBD1
V gene: TRBV19
J gene: TRBJ2-1
clone size: -
CDR3 DNA: TGTGCCAGTAGTATAGGACAGGGGGCCCATGAGCAGTTCTTC
CDR3 protein: CASSIGQGAHEQFF

D gene: -
V gene: TRBV7-3
J gene: TRBJ1-2
clone size: few
CDR3 DNA: TGTGCCAGCAGCTTAGGGCGACAGTACTATGGCTACACCTTC
CDR3 protein: CASSLGRQYYGYTF

D gene: -
V gene: TRBV6-1
J gene: TRBJ2-5
clone size: few
CDR3 DNA: TGTGCCAGCAGGGGGAACGGAGAGACCCAGTACTTC
CDR3 protein: CASRGNGETQYF

D gene: -
V gene: TRBV6-5
J gene: TRBJ1-2
clone size: -
CDR3 DNA: TGTGCCAGCACCCCCTATAGGGGATTCGGCTACACCTTC
CDR3 protein: CASTPYRGFGYTF

D gene: -
V gene: TRBV9
J gene: TRBJ1-3
clone size: -
CDR3 DNA: TGTGCCAGCAGCCTAGACCACTTATCTGGAAACACCATATATTTT
CDR3 protein: CASSLDHLSGNTIYF

D gene: -
V gene: TRBV5-1
J gene: TRBJ1-2
clone size: few
CDR3 DNA: TGCGCCAGCAGCTTGTTTTGGGGACCGAACTATGGCTACACCTTC
CDR3 protein: CASSLFWGPNYGYTF

D gene: -
V gene: TRBV7-9
J gene: TRBJ2-3
clone size: -
CDR3 DNA: TGTGCCAGCAGCTTACGTACAGATACGCAGTATTTT
CDR3 protein: CASSLRTDTQYF

D gene: -
V gene: TRBV4-2
J gene: TRBJ2-1
clone size: few
CDR3 DNA: TGTGCCAGCAGCCAGGGTGGGGTAGGTGAGCAGTTCTTC
CDR3 protein: CASSQGGVGEQFF

D gene: TRBD1
V gene: TRBV5-4
J gene: TRBJ1-3
clone size: -
CDR3 DNA: TGTGCCAGCAGCTGGTGGACAGGGACCTCTGGAAACACCATATATTTT
CDR3 protein: CASSWWTGTSGNTIYF

D gene: -
V gene: TRBV6-6
J gene: TRBJ1-1
clone size: few
CDR3 DNA: TGTGCCAGCAGTTACTCTTTACACACTGAAGCTTTCTTT
CDR3 protein: CASSYSLHTEAFF

D gene: -
V gene: TRBV6-5
J gene: TRBJ1-1
clone size: -
CDR3 DNA: TGTGCCAGCAGTTACAGGGACGCGAACACTGAAGCTTTCTTT
CDR3 protein: CASSYRDANTEAFF

D gene: -
V gene: TRBV5-6
J gene: TRBJ2-3
clone size: -
CDR3 DNA: TGTGCCAGCAGCTTGATGTACAGGTGGGATAGCACAGATACGCAGTATTTT
CDR3 protein: CASSLMYRWDSTDTQYF

D gene: -
V gene: TRBV30
J gene: TRBJ1-3
clone size: few
CDR3 DNA: TGTGCCTGGAGTGTACGGCGAGGAGGGGGAAACACCATATATTTT
CDR3 protein: CAWSVRRGGGNTIYF

D gene: -
V gene: TRBV11-3
J gene: TRBJ2-1
clone size: few
CDR3 DNA: TGTGCCAGCAGCCCCTGGGTGGAATCCAAATCCAATGAGCAGTTCTTC
CDR3 protein: CASSPWVESKSNEQFF

D gene: -
V gene: TRBV5-1
J gene: TRBJ2-6
clone size: -
CDR3 DNA: TGCGCCAGCAGCTTGGGGTACGATTCTGGGGCCAACGTCCTGACTTTC
CDR3 protein: CASSLGYDSGANVLTF

D gene: -
V gene: TRBV9
J gene: TRBJ2-1
clone size: -
CDR3 DNA: TGTGCCAGCAGCGTAGCTGGAGACTCGTCCTACAATGAGCAGTTCTTC
CDR3 protein: CASSVAGDSSYNEQFF

D gene: -
V gene: TRBV2
J gene: TRBJ1-5
clone size: few
CDR3 DNA: TGTGCCAGCAGTGACAAAACGGGGGACCAGCCCCAGCATTTT
CDR3 protein: CASSDKTGDQPQHF

D gene: TRBD2
V gene: TRBV29-1
J gene: TRBJ2-1
clone size: -
CDR3 DNA: TGCAGCGAGTTAGCGGGGGTCTACAATGAGCAGTTCTTC
CDR3 protein: CSELAGVYNEQFF

D gene: -
V gene: TRBV19
J gene: TRBJ1-2
clone size: -
CDR3 DNA: TGTGCCAGTAGTATCCCAATGGGGAGGCGTGGCTACACCTTC
CDR3 protein: CASSIPMGRRGYTF

D gene: TRBD1
V gene: TRBV25-1
J gene: TRBJ2-3
clone size: few
CDR3 DNA: TGTGCCAGCAGTGACCGGGGAGACAGGGGGCCGTCAGATACGCAGTATTTT
CDR3 protein: CASSDRGDRGPSDTQYF

D gene: TRBD1
V gene: TRBV18
J gene: TRBJ1-2
clone size: few
CDR3 DNA: TGTGCCAGCTCACTAGGACAGGACACTAACTATGGCTACACCTTC
CDR3 protein: CASSLGQDTNYGYTF

D gene: TRBD2
V gene: TRBV7-6
J gene: TRBJ2-5
clone size: -
CDR3 DNA: TGTGCCAGCAGCTTAGTGCGGGACTATCAAGAGACCCAGTACTTC
CDR3 protein: CASSLVRDYQETQYF

D gene: -
V gene: TRBV5-4
J gene: TRBJ1-5
clone size: -
CDR3 DNA: TGTGCCAGCAGCTTGACTCTGGGGGGCAATCAGCCCCAGCATTTT
CDR3 protein: CASSLTLGGNQPQHF

D gene: TRBD1
V gene: TRBV25-1
J gene: TRBJ2-7
clone size: -
CDR3 DNA: TGTGCCAGCAGTGACACAGGGGGCAGAGGCGAGCAGTACTTC
CDR3 protein: CASSDTGGRGEQYF

D gene: -
V gene: TRBV2
J gene: TRBJ2-3
clone size: few
CDR3 DNA: TGTGCCAGCAGCCCTCAGGGAGGCACAGATACGCAGTATTTT
CDR3 protein: CASSPQGGTDTQYF

D gene: -
V gene: TRBV5-6
J gene: TRBJ1-2
clone size: -
CDR3 DNA: TGTGCCAGTGACCAGGGGAGCGATCCCCCTGGCTACACCTTC
CDR3 protein: CASDQGSDPPGYTF

D gene: -
V gene: TRBV28
J gene: TRBJ2-1
clone size: -
CDR3 DNA: TGTGCCAGCAGTTCCGGACAGGGAGGGGGTGAGCAGTTCTTC
CDR3 protein: CASSSGQGGGEQFF

D gene: TRBD1
V gene: TRBV27
J gene: TRBJ1-6
clone size: -
CDR3 DNA: TGTGCCAGCAGTCCCCGGACAGGACCGAGGGATTCACCCCTCCACTTT
CDR3 protein: CASSPRTGPRDSPLHF

D gene: -
V gene: TRBV18
J gene: TRBJ1-5
clone size: few
CDR3 DNA: TGTGCCAGCTCACCGGTCGTCTCCAGCAATCAGCCCCAGCATTTT
CDR3 protein: CASSPVVSSNQPQHF

D gene: -
V gene: TRBV30
J gene: TRBJ2-5
clone size: few
CDR3 DNA: TGTGCCTGGAGTCTACAGGTAGAGACCCAGTACTTC
CDR3 protein: CAWSLQVETQYF